A selection of T cell receptor beta chains follows, all from one sample in a study of cytomegalovirus exposure and HLA in healthy donors. Sequencing used immunoSEQ multiplex PCR; TCRdb keeps in-frame clones, though not all of them. The table includes fewer than 200,000 clones, about 72% detected once. The sequencing input was PBMCs. The receptors stem from a girl under 18 in good health and CMV-seronegative. Both conserved end residues are part of each CDR3. Some rows mark clone size as missing; the rest say once, few, many or name a class of expanded clone.

clone_size j_call v_call cdr3_aa
NA TRBJ2-5 TRBV7-3 CASSPTGEETQYF
NA TRBJ2-3 TRBV11-1 CASSLARGLTDTQYF
NA TRBJ2-5 TRBV5-4 CASSLQETQYF
few TRBJ2-2 TRBV30 CAWRDTYTGELFF
NA TRBJ2-7 TRBV6-1 CALKTSLNTYEQYF
NA TRBJ2-1 TRBV7-6 CASSSLAGEQFF
few TRBJ1-1 TRBV10-3 CAMRGDTEAFF
NA TRBJ2-2 TRBV7-9 CASSLAPGLAENTGELFF
NA TRBJ1-2 TRBV4-1 CASSQDEGHSLQGYTF
NA TRBJ1-6 TRBV7-2 CASSPRQGGSPLHF
NA TRBJ2-5 TRBV11-2 CASSLGTSGGVQETQYF
once TRBJ2-7 TRBV28 CASSPGTANSYEQYF
NA TRBJ1-2 TRBV20-1 CSARSDYGYTF
few TRBJ1-3 TRBV6-1 CASSIGRGSGNTIYF
NA TRBJ1-2 TRBV5-4 CASSLGTTFYYGYTF
NA TRBJ2-2 TRBV9 CASSPLPGTGELFF
NA TRBJ2-7 TRBV30 CAWSEGGGSYEQYF
NA TRBJ2-1 TRBV6-5 CASSYGVQGSYNEQFF
NA TRBJ1-2 TRBV10-3 CAINDRGFGYTF
NA TRBJ2-3 TRBV10-1 CASPGRTDTQYF
few TRBJ2-3 TRBV5-1 CASSLGTSTDTQYF
NA TRBJ1-5 TRBV6-4 CASSVEDSYQPQHF
few TRBJ2-3 TRBV11-2 CASSLDRASGGVDTQYF
NA TRBJ1-3 TRBV5-1 CASSFGQTVDTIYF
NA TRBJ1-1 TRBV30 CAGHRENTEAFF
NA TRBJ1-2 TRBV10-3 CAISGGQGGNYGYTF
few TRBJ1-1 TRBV11-2 CASSLVGGVSTEAFF
NA TRBJ2-2 TRBV5-1 CASSLQGNTGELFF
NA TRBJ1-6 TRBV10-3 CAMTGELHF
few TRBJ2-3 TRBV9 CASSVYGEATDTQYF